Following are 9 T cell receptor beta chains from one sample sequenced in a study of T-cell memory formation after mild COVID-19. TCRdb fed the 5' RACE reads into MiXCR, producing one record per CDR3 protein. The repertoire includes 45,000 or so distinct CDR3 sequences, around 6.3% of them detected once, and roughly 0.79% sits in the top ten. The sequencing input was PBMCs or a T cell subset sorted from them (not recorded which). All receptors come from an adult who had mild COVID-19 (a few samples of this study predate the infection). Cell type and time point are not known.

As for this clonotype: At one boundary the junction diverges from the germline segment, which might be a read error. V and J are TRBV13 and TRBJ1-1, with 8 bases aligning to TRBD1. The germline V gene has CDR1 PRHDT and CDR2 FYEKMQ (reference sequence). The CDR3 consists of 14 residues. The CDR3 DNA is TGTGCCAGCAGCCTAGGACAGGGTCTGACTGAAGCTTTCTTT. Amino acids: CASSLGQGLTEAFF.

This clonotype was observed a handful of times. The genes are TRBV18 and TRBJ1-2; no definite D call. Germline lookup yields CDR1 KGHSH and CDR2 LQKENI. V shed 2 bases and J shed 8 bases, with 12 bases lying between them. CDR3 length: 13 amino acids. The DNA of the CDR3 is TGTGCCAGCTCACCAAGTGTGTGGGAAGGCTACACCTTC. Its translation is CASSPSVWEGYTF.

This clonotype turned up a few times. V usage is TRBV12-3 or TRBV12-4 and J usage is TRBJ2-7, with TRBD2 identical over 9 bases. The CDR3 is made up of 17 amino acids. The J segment lost 1 base and the V segment lost 0 bases, leaving 7 bases of the junction unmatched. The CDR3 region has the DNA TGTGCCAGCAGTTTAGCTGCGGGAGGGCCACTATCCTACGAGCAGTACTTC. Its translation: CASSLAAGGPLSYEQYF.

This clonotype was detected many times. The chain couples TRBV4-3 to TRBJ2-1, with TRBD2 matching 9 bases. CDR1 is LGHNA, CDR2 YSLEER, per germline. V shed 0 bases and J 5 bases; nucleotides not matched to a gene: 11. This CDR3 is built from 18 residues. CDR3 sequence reads: CASSQDLIRLAANNEQFF. The CDR3, as DNA: TGCGCCAGCAGCCAAGATCTAATCCGACTAGCGGCAAACAATGAGCAGTTCTTC.

The count of this clonotype is one. The rearrangement uses TRBV12-3 or TRBV12-4 and TRBJ2-1, with D possibly matching TRBD1 (6 bases). This CDR3 has 12 residues. Trimming removed 2 bases at V and 16 bases at J, with 15 bases between. CDR3 region: CASSLFGRDNFF. The CDR3 nucleotides read TGTGCCAGCAGTTTATTCGGCAGGGACAACTTCTTC.

The rearrangement joins TRBV2 to TRBJ2-3; tentative D call: TRBD1 (6 bases). Germline CDR1 is SNHLY and CDR2 is FYNNEI. V lost 8 bases, J lost 0 bases, and 15 bases lay in between. The CDR3 contains 15 residues. CDR3 in amino acids: CASHKGQRSTDTQYF. CDR3 nucleotides: TGTGCCAGCCACAAAGGACAGCGTAGCACAGATACGCAGTATTTT.

This clonotype has a handful of counts. V and J are TRBV20-1 and TRBJ1-1; a weak D match, TRBD1 (6 bases). This CDR3 has 13 amino acids. Trimming removed 4 bases at V and 5 bases at J, with 14 bases between. Per the germline V gene, CDR1 is DFQATT and CDR2 is SNEGSKA (reference sequence). The CDR3: CSAKQGLRTEAFF. The CDR3 DNA sequence: TGCAGTGCTAAACAGGGACTTCGGACTGAAGCTTTCTTT.

The sample holds many counts of this clonotype. The CDR3 DNA is TGTGCCATCGTGCTGGACTCTGGGGCCAACGTCCTGACTTTC. This gives the protein CAIVLDSGANVLTF. The rearrangement uses TRBV2 and TRBJ2-6; D gene uncertain. V dropped 10 bases and J dropped 0 bases, with 10 bases sitting between them. Germline CDR1 SNHLY, CDR2 FYNNEI. The CDR3 has 14 amino acids.

There are many counts of this clonotype. The chain has TRBV27 and TRBJ2-5, with no clear D. From germline, CDR1 is MNHEY and CDR2 SMNVEV (reference sequence). The CDR3 is 14 amino acids. Between the trimmed V and J ends, which lost 3 bases and 1 base, there was a span of 9 bases. Here the CDR3 reads CASSFRHTQETQYF. The CDR3 region has the DNA TGTGCCAGCAGTTTTCGACACACCCAAGAGACCCAGTACTTC.